The 17 T cell receptor beta chains below were found in one sample sequenced in a study of long-term antiretroviral therapy in people with HIV. The assay, immunoSEQ v3.0, was run at survey level. Using immunoSEQ multiplex PCR, the repertoire was profiled, and TCRdb retains in-frame clones only, with some absent. The table lists tens of thousands of clones, 80% of them singletons, with about 7.3% in the top ten. The input for sequencing was unsorted PBMCs, taken 0.3 years after starting antiretroviral therapy. Receptor source: a man in his forties with HIV.

V gene TRBV7-9 combines with J gene TRBJ2-7; D is possibly TRBD1 (6 bases). Trimming took 3 bases from V and 2 from J, leaving 11 bases between them. The CDR3 is 14 amino acids. Germline-derived CDR1 and CDR2 are SEHNR and FQNEAQ (reference sequence). DNA of the CDR3: TGTGCCAGCAGCTTCGGACAGCCGGCCTACGAGCAGTACTTC. It is translated as CASSFGQPAYEQYF.

The chain couples TRBV11-2 to TRBJ2-7; D may be TRBD2 (6 bases). The ends were cut back, 1 base at V and 4 bases at J, with 11 bases in the middle. The CDR3 runs 14 residues. Germline assignment: CDR1 SGHAT and CDR2 FQNNGV. CDR3 coding DNA: TGTGCCAGCAGCTTAGCAGGGAGGAGGTACGAGCAGTACTTC. It translates to CASSLAGRRYEQYF.

The chain carries TRBV5-1 and TRBJ1-4, with D maybe TRBD1 (6 bases). This CDR3 is 18 amino acids long. Per germline, CDR1 SGHRS and CDR2 YFSETQ. V was pared by 3 bases and J by 8 bases, with 26 bases between. CDR3 in DNA: TGCGCCAGCAGCTCGGGCACGACCGACAGCGCCCAGGGGGAAAAACTGTTTTTT. Translation gives CASSSGTTDSAQGEKLFF.

This clone came up once. The chain combines TRBV7-8 with TRBJ2-5; D is unresolved. Germline lookup yields CDR1 SGHVS and CDR2 FQNEAQ. V lost 3 bases and J 5 bases, leaving 16 bases between the germline ends. The CDR3 length is 15 residues. CDR3 sequence (DNA): TGTGCCAGCAGCTTCTGGGAAGTCCCCGGGGAGACCCAGTACTTC. The encoded protein is CASSFWEVPGETQYF.

V and J are TRBV9 and TRBJ2-7; D uncertain. The CDR3 has 14 residues. From germline, CDR1 is SGDLS and CDR2 YYNGEE. Trimming took 4 bases from V and 4 from J, leaving 15 bases between them. The CDR3 protein is CASSPRLARYEQYF. The DNA of the CDR3 is TGTGCCAGCAGCCCGCGTCTGGCACGGTACGAGCAGTACTTC.

The genes are TRBV5-1 and TRBJ2-6; 7 bases are shared with TRBD1. The trim removed 3 bases at V and 0 bases at J, leaving 6 bases unmatched. CDR3 length equals 17 residues. Germline V lookup: CDR1 SGHRS, CDR2 YFSETQ. Here the CDR3 DNA reads TGCGCCAGCAGCTCCGGGACAGCCATCTCTGGGGCCAACGTCCTGACTTTC. Translation gives CASSSGTAISGANVLTF.

The count of this clone is one. This CDR3 reads CASSLGGLEAFF. CDR3 DNA sequence: TGCGCCAGCAGCCTAGGCGGGCTTGAAGCTTTCTTT. This chain connects TRBV4-1 to TRBJ1-1; D gene ambiguous. Looked up from germline, CDR1 is MGHRA and CDR2 is YSYEKL. V was clipped by 4 bases and J by 7 bases, with 10 bases between them. CDR3 length equals 12 residues.

The chain recombines TRBV11-2 with TRBJ1-6; 9 positions agree with TRBD1. Germline lookup yields CDR1 SGHAT and CDR2 FQNNGV. V lost 6 bases, J lost 5 bases, and 5 bases stayed unmatched. CDR3 length: 15 residues. The CDR3 sequence: CASSLQGADNSPLHF. In DNA, the CDR3 is TGTGCCAGCAGTTTACAGGGGGCCGATAATTCACCCCTCCACTTT.

This chain links TRBV18 with TRBJ2-7, with 9 bases fitting TRBD1. CDR3 length: 14 amino acids. Germline trimming cut 4 bases from V and 4 bases from J; bases unmatched to any gene: 5. Germline CDR1 and CDR2: KGHSH and LQKENI. The CDR3 reads CASSQQGANYEQYF. In nucleotides, the CDR3 is TGTGCCAGCTCACAACAGGGGGCCAATTACGAGCAGTACTTC.

The rearrangement uses TRBV28 and TRBJ2-7; tentatively, D is TRBD1 (6 bases). This CDR3 spans 13 amino acids. CDR1 and CDR2 (germline): MDHEN, SYDVKM. Trimming removed 3 bases at V and 3 bases at J, with 9 bases between. The CDR3 is CASSFGQLYEQYF. CDR3 DNA: TGTGCCAGCAGTTTCGGACAGCTCTACGAGCAGTACTTC.

The CDR3 protein is CASSMPGVGISPLHF. The CDR3 DNA follows: TGTGCCAGCAGTATGCCAGGGGTTGGGATTTCACCCCTCCACTTT. The genes are TRBV6-1 and TRBJ1-6; a weak D match, TRBD1 (6 bases). Germline loops: CDR1 MNHNS, CDR2 SASEGT. V lost 5 bases and J lost 9, with 17 bases in between. CDR3 length: 15 residues.

CDR3 nucleotide sequence: TGTGCCAGCAGCACCGGGACAGGGGGCCTACCCCTCCACTTT. Translation gives CASSTGTGGLPLHF. The chain links TRBV5-5 to TRBJ1-6, with TRBD1 matching over 12 bases. Germline lookup yields CDR1 SGHKS and CDR2 YYEKEE (reference sequence). V lost 4 bases, J lost 12 bases, and 5 bases stayed unmatched. The CDR3 totals 14 residues.

The CDR3 here is CASSSTTDSYTF. CDR3 DNA: TGCGCCAGCAGCTCTACGACGGACAGCTACACCTTC. The chain couples TRBV5-1 to TRBJ1-2, with D tentatively TRBD1 (5 bases). In germline, CDR1 is SGHRS, CDR2 YFSETQ. V lost 3 bases and J lost 9, with 12 bases in between. CDR3 length: 12 residues.

V and J are TRBV5-5 and TRBJ1-6; D remains ambiguous. V lost 0 bases, J lost 7 bases, and 5 bases lay in between. Germline CDR1 SGHKS, CDR2 YYEKEE (reference sequence). The CDR3 spans 13 residues. This chain's CDR3 is CASSLGGNSPLHF. The CDR3, as DNA: TGTGCCAGCAGCTTGGGAGGAAATTCACCCCTCCACTTT.

This chain links TRBV5-5 with TRBJ1-4, with 11 bases matching TRBD1. This CDR3 contains 16 residues. Germline CDR1 and CDR2: SGHKS and YYEKEE (reference sequence). J lost 8 bases, V lost 4 bases, and 10 bases had no gene match. The CDR3 region has the DNA TGTGCCAGCAGCATATCGTCCGGGACAGGGGGGGAAAAACTGTTTTTT. Protein product: CASSISSGTGGEKLFF.

This sequence joins TRBV7-2 and TRBJ2-7; D is perhaps TRBD1 (5 bases). The CDR3 is 13 residues long. V lost 1 base and J lost 2, with 6 bases in between. CDR1 is SGHTA, CDR2 FQGNSA, per germline. The CDR3 loop is CASSLVQAYEQYF. In DNA, the CDR3 is TGTGCCAGCAGCTTAGTACAGGCCTACGAGCAGTACTTC.

This clone was detected once. The rearrangement joins TRBV10-1 to TRBJ2-3; unclear D gene. Trimming stripped 4 bases from V and 4 bases from J, with 12 bases between. There are 14 residues in the CDR3. Germline CDR1 reads WNHNN; CDR2 reads SYGVQD (reference sequence). The CDR3 nucleotides read TGCGCCAGCAGTGTCGGAGTGTGGGCAGATACGCAGTATTTT. Protein: CASSVGVWADTQYF.